The sequence of this T cell receptor (beta chain) was determined in a study of blood T cells in healthy people across ages. Findings and limits, study-wide: Aged donors had fewer naive CD4+ cells and lower diversity than long-lived donors. As naive T cell percentage varied, TCR beta diversity correlated strongly with it.

Combining a sample-barcoded 5' primer with a J-beta primer mix, a second PCR ran for roughly 7 to 12 cycles. TCRdb redid the calling of the 5' RACE reads with MiXCR, one entry per CDR3 protein. The sample records hundreds of thousands of distinct CDR3 sequences, 40% to 50% being singletons. Germline V lookup: CDR1 LNHDA, CDR2 SQIVND (reference sequence). The CDR3 sequence is 14 residues long. V was clipped by 3 bases and J by 7 bases, with 16 bases between them. Total RNA was extracted at no less than 6 micrograms per sample. With regard to this clonotype: Its cognate antigen is unknown.

Sequenced material: blood. This chain joins TRBV19 and TRBJ2-7; D may be TRBD1 (5 bases). The TCR was taken from a man aged 60-69 years in good health. CDR3: CASSIGGHAKEQYF. In DNA, the CDR3 is TGTGCCAGTAGTATCGGTGGACACGCTAAAGAGCAGTACTTC.